A selection of T cell receptor beta chains follows, all from one sample in a study of CD4 T cells in relation to SARS-CoV-2 and coronaviruses. The table came from immunoSEQ multiplex PCR; TCRdb's copy has only in-frame clones and leaves some out. The table lists 20,000 to 25,000 clones, around 74% of them singletons. Their antigens remain unidentified. Sequencing input: CD4+ T cells from PBMCs, cultured in vitro. These receptors came from a human donor in good health. Both conserved end residues are part of each CDR3. Each record gives: J gene, clone size, D gene, V gene, CDR3 protein, CDR3 DNA. A D gene is named only where the DNA matches it firmly. Size is omitted from some rows. Given values are once, few, many or a class for expanded clones.

TRBJ2-7 - TRBD2 TRBV3-1/TRBV3-2 CASSQDTGLAGGPSYEQYF TGTGCCAGCAGCCAAGATACGGGACTAGCGGGAGGGCCGTCCTACGAGCAGTACTTC
TRBJ1-5 once - TRBV30 CAWSVRAGGQPQHF TGTGCCTGGAGTGTACGAGCGGGCGGGCAGCCCCAGCATTTT
TRBJ2-5 - TRBD2 TRBV7-3 CASSPYPGLQETQYF TGTGCCAGCAGCCCCTACCCGGGACTACAAGAGACCCAGTACTTC
TRBJ2-3 - - TRBV2 CASTSTGLGLGTQYF TGTGCCAGCACCTCGACCGGGTTGGGGCTAGGAACGCAGTATTTT
TRBJ2-5 - TRBD2 TRBV28 CASSLLRGGVETQYF TGTGCCAGCAGTTTACTACGGGGAGGGGTGGAGACCCAGTACTTC
TRBJ1-3 - - TRBV24-1 CATRDNGNTIYF TGTGCCACCCGGGACAATGGAAACACCATATATTTT
TRBJ2-7 - TRBD2 TRBV18 CASSPKLAGYMYEQYF TGTGCCAGCTCACCAAAACTAGCGGGATATATGTACGAGCAGTACTTC
TRBJ2-1 - - TRBV10-3 CAISESGTRNEQFF TGTGCCATCAGTGAGTCGGGGACTCGCAATGAGCAGTTCTTC
TRBJ2-7 - TRBD2 TRBV4-1 CASSYTSAYEQYF TGCGCCAGCAGCTACACTAGCGCCTACGAGCAGTACTTC
TRBJ1-1 - - TRBV12-3/TRBV12-4 CASSLIGGTEAFF TGTGCCAGCAGTTTGATCGGAGGCACTGAAGCTTTCTTT
TRBJ1-3 - - TRBV9 CASSVLSADSGNTIYF TGTGCCAGCAGCGTACTTTCCGCGGACTCTGGAAACACCATATATTTT
TRBJ2-1 - TRBD1 TRBV30 CAWDGTGVENEQFF TGTGCCTGGGACGGGACAGGGGTTGAAAATGAGCAGTTCTTC
TRBJ2-7 - TRBD2 TRBV7-2 CASSPGTSIVKQYF TGTGCCAGCAGCCCCGGGACTAGTATCGTCAAGCAGTACTTC
TRBJ2-7 few TRBD2 TRBV5-1 CASSFNSGAGYEQYF TGCGCCAGCAGCTTTAATAGCGGGGCCGGTTACGAGCAGTACTTC
TRBJ1-1 - - TRBV5-1 CASSLDGSNTEAFF TGCGCCAGCAGCTTGGACGGCTCGAACACTGAAGCTTTCTTT
TRBJ1-4 - TRBD1 TRBV28 CASSTLGQGVEKLFF TGTGCCAGCAGTACCTTGGGACAGGGAGTCGAAAAACTGTTTTTT
TRBJ1-4 - - TRBV10-2 CASSDLRRGREKLFF TGCGCCAGCAGTGACCTTAGGAGGGGACGGGAAAAACTGTTTTTT
TRBJ1-1 medium-sized TRBD1 TRBV27 CASRGTGTTEAFF TGTGCCAGCCGCGGGACAGGGACCACTGAAGCTTTCTTT
TRBJ2-5 - TRBD1 TRBV24-1 CATSESGQATAQETQYF TGTGCCACCAGTGAGTCTGGACAGGCCACGGCTCAAGAGACCCAGTACTTC
TRBJ2-1 - - TRBV6-5 CASRRGYYNEQFF TGTGCCAGTCGCAGGGGATACTACAATGAGCAGTTCTTC
TRBJ1-5 - TRBD1 TRBV15 CATSRGQGGNQPQHF TGTGCCACCAGCAGAGGACAGGGAGGGAATCAGCCCCAGCATTTT
TRBJ1-4 once - TRBV4-2 CASSQVGGNGGEKLFF TGTGCCAGCAGCCAAGTCGGCGGCAACGGGGGGGAAAAACTGTTTTTT
TRBJ2-1 - TRBD1 TRBV6-2/TRBV6-3 CASSWDRPSYNEQFF TGTGCCAGCAGTTGGGACAGACCCTCCTACAATGAGCAGTTCTTC
TRBJ2-1 - TRBD2 TRBV5-4 CASSLGRLAGGWGYNEQFF TGTGCCAGCAGCTTGGGACGGCTAGCGGGAGGGTGGGGATACAATGAGCAGTTCTTC
TRBJ2-1 - - TRBV9 CASSVEVGGQLNSYNEQFF TGTGCCAGCAGCGTAGAGGTTGGAGGACAGTTGAACTCCTACAATGAGCAGTTCTTC
TRBJ2-7 - TRBD1 TRBV2 CASSEEVGAGGSSYEQYF TGTGCCAGCAGTGAAGAGGTTGGGGCAGGGGGATCCTCCTACGAGCAGTACTTC
TRBJ2-2 - - TRBV30 CAWSLLGTGELFF TGTGCCTGGAGTTTACTTGGCACCGGGGAGCTGTTTTTT
TRBJ1-5 few - TRBV24-1 CATSDGLLGNQPQHF TGTGCCACCAGTGATGGTCTCCTGGGCAATCAGCCCCAGCATTTT
TRBJ2-5 once - TRBV25-1 CASSKTVQETQYF TGTGCCAGCAGTAAGACAGTCCAAGAGACCCAGTACTTC
TRBJ2-7 - TRBD2 TRBV7-9 CAASSLSGGSSSYEQYF TGTGCCGCCAGCAGTCTCAGCGGCGGGAGTAGCTCCTACGAGCAGTACTTC
TRBJ1-5 - TRBD1 TRBV2 CASSDVFRDRLNQPQHF TGTGCCAGCAGTGACGTTTTCCGGGACAGGCTCAATCAGCCCCAGCATTTT
TRBJ2-5 - - TRBV7-9 CASSFSQETQYF TGTGCCAGCAGCTTTTCCCAAGAGACCCAGTACTTC
TRBJ2-2 few TRBD1 TRBV5-1 CASRAGTGIGELFF TGCGCCAGCAGAGCAGGGACAGGGATCGGGGAGCTGTTTTTT
TRBJ2-5 - - TRBV19 CASSTNWGEEPGETQYF TGTGCCAGTAGTACAAACTGGGGGGAGGAGCCCGGGGAGACCCAGTACTTC
TRBJ2-1 - - TRBV30 CAWSVRLAHNEQFF TGTGCCTGGAGTGTACGGTTAGCCCACAATGAGCAGTTCTTC
TRBJ2-7 - - TRBV5-6 CASSSGRGRRFSYEQYF TGTGCCAGCAGCTCTGGGAGGGGGCGGAGGTTTTCCTACGAGCAGTACTTC
TRBJ2-3 - - TRBV28 CASSVTGFTTDTQYF TGTGCCAGCAGTGTCACAGGGTTTACCACAGATACGCAGTATTTT
TRBJ1-2 few - TRBV19 CASSAGFAGEIYGYTF TGTGCCAGTAGTGCCGGATTTGCGGGCGAGATCTATGGCTACACCTTC